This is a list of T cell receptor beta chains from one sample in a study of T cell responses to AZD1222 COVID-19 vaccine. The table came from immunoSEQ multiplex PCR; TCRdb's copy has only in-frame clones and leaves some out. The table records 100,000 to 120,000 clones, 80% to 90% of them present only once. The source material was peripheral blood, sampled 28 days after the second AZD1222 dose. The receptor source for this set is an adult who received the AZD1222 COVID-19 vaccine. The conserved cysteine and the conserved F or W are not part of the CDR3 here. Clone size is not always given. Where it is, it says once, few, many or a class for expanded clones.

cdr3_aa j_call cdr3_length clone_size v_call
ASSAQARNSPLH TRBJ1-6 12 - TRBV2
ASSIADDTQY TRBJ2-3 10 - TRBV19
ASSVEALTFNEQF TRBJ2-1 13 - TRBV27
ATSTGGNGYT TRBJ1-2 10 - TRBV11-3
ASSLAARETQY TRBJ2-5 11 - TRBV12-3/TRBV12-4
ASSEATGGNQPQH TRBJ1-5 13 medium-sized TRBV6-1
ASRMSSNYGYT TRBJ1-2 11 few TRBV6-5
ASSSMGAKEQF TRBJ2-1 11 - TRBV11-1
ASSSGTSMDEQF TRBJ2-1 12 - TRBV28
ASSLNGETYGYT TRBJ1-2 12 - TRBV28
ASSMYGGNQPQH TRBJ1-5 12 - TRBV2
AISDPRAGNTIY TRBJ1-3 12 - TRBV10-3
ASSVSGTGRSDTQY TRBJ2-3 14 - TRBV19
ASSLGAGGSADTQY TRBJ2-3 14 - TRBV7-6
ASSIRQGAQPQH TRBJ1-5 12 once TRBV19
ASSLGTDNEQF TRBJ2-1 11 - TRBV5-5
ASSRGGVNSPLH TRBJ1-6 12 - TRBV7-3
ASSVGGTGALYEQY TRBJ2-7 14 - TRBV9
ASSLGQGVNQPQH TRBJ1-5 13 - TRBV5-6
ASSLRGADGYT TRBJ1-2 11 - TRBV28
ASSFRGAGAEAF TRBJ1-1 12 - TRBV5-1
ASSKEDRGLHGELF TRBJ2-2 14 - TRBV21-1
ATSRELAGQDTQY TRBJ2-3 13 - TRBV15
ASSSLRAGGEDTGELF TRBJ2-2 16 - TRBV5-6
ASSLYEGAHGYT TRBJ1-2 12 - TRBV28
ASRGTSGPEAQY TRBJ2-5 12 - TRBV2
ASSLANGDTQY TRBJ2-3 11 - TRBV5-6
ASSPLGETQY TRBJ2-5 10 - TRBV18
AISPGQGASYGYT TRBJ1-2 13 - TRBV10-3
ASRDRGQFGGTEAF TRBJ1-1 14 once TRBV19
ASTLAGGYEQY TRBJ2-7 11 few TRBV7-9
ATSRDGANYGYT TRBJ1-2 12 once TRBV15
ASSSEGGNDSPLH TRBJ1-6 13 - TRBV5-4
ASSPTGIGPPLH TRBJ1-6 12 - TRBV2
ASSTWTGRGEKLF TRBJ1-4 13 - TRBV3-1/TRBV3-2
ATSRLYAPRGGELF TRBJ2-2 14 - TRBV15
ASSFSGSADTQY TRBJ2-3 12 - TRBV5-1
ASSVRQNTGELF TRBJ2-2 12 - TRBV2
ASSGNQPQH TRBJ1-5 9 - TRBV28
ASSFSGTGAWNEQF TRBJ2-1 14 - TRBV7-9
ASSPPGQGETGELF TRBJ2-2 14 - TRBV5-1
AISESRTSGETQY TRBJ2-5 13 - TRBV10-3
AWSAPRYGYT TRBJ1-2 10 - TRBV30
ASSLGRAAGDTEAF TRBJ1-1 14 - TRBV5-1
ASSYGRQSDTDTQY TRBJ2-3 14 - TRBV6-6
ASSTYPVRQGTYEQY TRBJ2-7 15 - TRBV5-1
ASRSSGAFPHTEAF TRBJ1-1 14 - TRBV27
ASSFGTPSGEQY TRBJ2-7 12 - TRBV7-6